One sample yielded the 2 T cell receptor beta chains listed below, sequenced in a study of CD8+CD57+ T cells in acquired aplastic anemia. CDR3 and TCR beta VDJ profiling relied on genomic DNA as the template. MiXCR, applied by TCRdb to the reads, yields one record per CDR3 protein. The repertoire holds 150,000 to 200,000 distinct CDR3 sequences, 63% seen once, with 42% in the top ten. Only patients with CD8+CD57+ cell expansion on flow cytometry were chosen for sequencing. What was sequenced was sorted CD4+, CD8+, or CD8+CD57+ T cells (not recorded which) from PBMCs. The receptor source for this set is a human donor with aplastic anemia.

The V and J genes are TRBV10-3 and TRBJ1-2; 10 bases are a match to TRBD1. After removal of 5 bases from V and 3 bases from J, the junction contained 3 bases not matched to a gene. In germline, CDR1 is ENHRY, CDR2 SYGVKD. This CDR3 contains 14 residues. The CDR3 DNA follows: TGTGCCATCAGTCAGACAGGGGGCGACTATGGCTACACCTTC. The encoded protein is CAISQTGGDYGYTF.

V gene TRBV29-1 combines with J gene TRBJ2-7; D possibly corresponds to TRBD1 (5 bases). The CDR3 runs to 12 residues. Trimming took off 3 bases at V and 3 bases at J, with 9 bases between the two ends. Per the germline V gene, CDR1 is SQVTM and CDR2 is ANQGSEA. This CDR3 reads CSVEGQSYEQYF. DNA for the CDR3: TGCAGCGTTGAGGGGCAGAGCTACGAGCAGTACTTC.